This entry features one TCR beta chain sequence. Authors' methods: How many nucleated cells were present was estimated from reference gene primer amplification. The protocol was immunoSEQ multiplex PCR, while the TCRdb copy is restricted to in-frame clones and leaves out a portion. D and trimming come from the DNA, and the V and J calls and clone size come from that table. The data hold 150,000 to 200,000 clones, with 70% to 85% observed a single time. Trimming took 5 bases from V and 2 from J, leaving 6 bases between them. CDR3 length equals 13 residues. Germline V CDR1 and CDR2: PRHDT, FYEKMQ (reference sequence). This sample stems from a study of blood T cell repertoires in COVID-19. Study-level information: Donors in the United States, Italy and Spain gave samples during acute or convalescent COVID-19. PBMCs, B-cell-depleted T cells, or T cells provided the cDNA or gDNA that made up the material.

The clonotype was recovered from a woman aged 80 or over with acute or convalescent COVID-19. Sequenced input: peripheral blood. This chain joins TRBV13 and TRBJ1-4; D is uncertain. The CDR3 nucleotides are TGTGCCAGCAGCAGAGGGACTAATGAAAAACTGTTTTTT. It specifies CASSRGTNEKLFF.